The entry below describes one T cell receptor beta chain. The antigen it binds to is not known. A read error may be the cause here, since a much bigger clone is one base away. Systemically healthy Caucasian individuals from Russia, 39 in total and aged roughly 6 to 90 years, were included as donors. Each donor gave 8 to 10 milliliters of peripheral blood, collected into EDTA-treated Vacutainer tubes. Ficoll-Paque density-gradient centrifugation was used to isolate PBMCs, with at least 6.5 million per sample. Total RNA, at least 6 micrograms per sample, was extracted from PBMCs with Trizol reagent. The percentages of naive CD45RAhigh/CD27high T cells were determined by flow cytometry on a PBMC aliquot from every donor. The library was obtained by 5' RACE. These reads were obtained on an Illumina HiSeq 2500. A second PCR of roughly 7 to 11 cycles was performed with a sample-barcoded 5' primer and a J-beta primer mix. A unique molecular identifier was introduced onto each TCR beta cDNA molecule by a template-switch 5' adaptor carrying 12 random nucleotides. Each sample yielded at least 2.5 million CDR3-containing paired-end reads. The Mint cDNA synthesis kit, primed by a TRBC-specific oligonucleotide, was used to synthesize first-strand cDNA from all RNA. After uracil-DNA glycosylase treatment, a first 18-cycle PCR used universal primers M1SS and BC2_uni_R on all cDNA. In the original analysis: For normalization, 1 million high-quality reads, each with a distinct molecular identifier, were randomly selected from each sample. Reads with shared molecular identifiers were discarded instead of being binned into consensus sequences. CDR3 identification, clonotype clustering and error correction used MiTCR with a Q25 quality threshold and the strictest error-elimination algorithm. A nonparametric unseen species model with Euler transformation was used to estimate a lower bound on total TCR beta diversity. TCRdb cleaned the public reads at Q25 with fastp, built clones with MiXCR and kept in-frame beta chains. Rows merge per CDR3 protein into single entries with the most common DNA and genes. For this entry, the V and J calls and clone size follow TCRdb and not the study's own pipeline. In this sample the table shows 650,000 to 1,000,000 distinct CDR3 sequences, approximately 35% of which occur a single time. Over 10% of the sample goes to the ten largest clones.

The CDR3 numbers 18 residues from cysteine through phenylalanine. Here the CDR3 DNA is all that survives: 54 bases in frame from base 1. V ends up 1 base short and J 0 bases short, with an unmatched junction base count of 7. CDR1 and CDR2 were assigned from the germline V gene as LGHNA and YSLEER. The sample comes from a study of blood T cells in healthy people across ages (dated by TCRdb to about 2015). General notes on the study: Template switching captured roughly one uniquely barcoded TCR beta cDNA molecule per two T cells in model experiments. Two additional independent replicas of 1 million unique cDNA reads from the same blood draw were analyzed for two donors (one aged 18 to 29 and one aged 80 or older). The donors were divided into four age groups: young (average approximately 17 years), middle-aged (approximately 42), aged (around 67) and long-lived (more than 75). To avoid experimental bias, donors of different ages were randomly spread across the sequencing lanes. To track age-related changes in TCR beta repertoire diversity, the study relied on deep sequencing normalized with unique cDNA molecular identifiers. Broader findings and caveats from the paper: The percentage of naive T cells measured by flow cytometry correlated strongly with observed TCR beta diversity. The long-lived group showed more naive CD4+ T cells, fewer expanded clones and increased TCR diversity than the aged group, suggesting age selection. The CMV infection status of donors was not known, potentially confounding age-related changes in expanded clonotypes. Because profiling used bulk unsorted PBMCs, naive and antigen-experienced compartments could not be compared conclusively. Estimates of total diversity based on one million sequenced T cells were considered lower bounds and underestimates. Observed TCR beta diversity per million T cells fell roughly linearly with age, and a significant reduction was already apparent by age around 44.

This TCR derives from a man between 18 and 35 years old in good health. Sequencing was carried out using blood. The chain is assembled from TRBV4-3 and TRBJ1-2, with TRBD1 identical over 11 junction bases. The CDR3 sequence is CASSQAPDRGQANYGYTF. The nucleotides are TGCGCCAGCAGCCAAGCTCCGGACAGGGGGCAAGCTAACTATGGCTACACCTTC.